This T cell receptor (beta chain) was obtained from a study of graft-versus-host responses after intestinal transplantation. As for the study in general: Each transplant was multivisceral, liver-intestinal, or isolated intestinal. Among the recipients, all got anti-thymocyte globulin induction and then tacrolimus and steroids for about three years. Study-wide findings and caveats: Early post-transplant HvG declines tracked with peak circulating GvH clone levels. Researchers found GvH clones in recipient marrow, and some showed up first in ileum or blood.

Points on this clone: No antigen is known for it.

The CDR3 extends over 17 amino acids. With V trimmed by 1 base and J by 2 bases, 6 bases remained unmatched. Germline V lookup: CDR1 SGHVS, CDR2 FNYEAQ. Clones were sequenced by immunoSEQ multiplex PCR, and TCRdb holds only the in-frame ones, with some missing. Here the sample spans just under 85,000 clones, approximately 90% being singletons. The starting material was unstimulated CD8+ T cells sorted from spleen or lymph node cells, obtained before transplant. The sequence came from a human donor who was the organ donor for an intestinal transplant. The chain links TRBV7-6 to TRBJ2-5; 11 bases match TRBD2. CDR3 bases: TGTGCCAGCAGCTTAGTAGCGGCTAGCGGGGGGCAAGAGACCCAGTACTTC. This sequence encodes CASSLVAASGGQETQYF.